Shown below are 10 T cell receptor beta chains from a single sample sequenced in a study of beta chain features in type 1 diabetes. What was sequenced were expressed TCRB transcripts, since all of the isolated RNA had been reverse transcribed. Sequencing used immunoSEQ multiplex PCR; TCRdb keeps in-frame clones, though not all of them. The profile shows roughly 250,000 clones, about 9.3% of them singletons. The sequenced material came from naive CD4+ T cells from blood. These receptors all stem from a woman under 30 in good health.

The chain combines TRBV7-9 with TRBJ1-4; tentative D call: TRBD1 (6 bases). The CDR3 contains 15 residues. Deletions cut 5 bases from V and 8 bases from J, with 18 bases between. Per the germline V gene, CDR1 is SEHNR and CDR2 is FQNEAQ (reference sequence). CDR3 sequence reads: CASSPEQGTGEKLFF. CDR3 nucleotide sequence: TGTGCCAGCAGCCCGGAACAGGGAACGGGGGAAAAACTGTTTTTT.

Only a few counts were recorded for this clone. The chain uses TRBV9 and TRBJ2-2; weak D call: TRBD1 (5 bases). This CDR3 region has 15 residues. Deletions cut 3 bases from V and 1 base from J, with 10 bases between. Germline V CDR1 and CDR2: SGDLS, YYNGEE. The DNA of the CDR3 is TGTGCCAGCAGCGGGAAGGGGTTGAACACCGGGGAGCTGTTTTTT. This gives the protein CASSGKGLNTGELFF.

This clone was observed a few times. The chain employs TRBV2 and TRBJ1-2; possibly TRBD1 for D (6 bases). Trimming removed 6 bases at V and 3 bases at J, with 17 bases between. CDR1 is SNHLY, CDR2 FYNNEI, per germline. The CDR3 contains 15 residues. This CDR3 is CASRGAELVDYGYTF. As DNA, the CDR3 is TGTGCCAGCAGGGGGGCAGAGCTGGTAGACTATGGCTACACCTTC.

This clone was detected only a few times. The genes are TRBV30 and TRBJ1-2, with a possible D match to TRBD1 (6 bases). The CDR3 loop spans 12 amino acids. CDR1 is GTSNPN and CDR2 is SVGIG in the germline V gene (reference sequence). The V end lost 8 bases, the J end lost 8 bases, and 18 bases lay between the germline ends. The CDR3 DNA follows: TGTGCCGGGGTCGGCAGGGGTAAAGGCTACACCTTC. Amino acid sequence: CAGVGRGKGYTF.

This clone was recorded a few times. The rearrangement uses TRBV30 and TRBJ1-1; D is uncertain. Germline CDR1 and CDR2: GTSNPN and SVGIG (reference sequence). The CDR3 is made up of 14 amino acids. V was trimmed by 4 bases and J by 3 bases, leaving 15 bases between them. The CDR3 loop is CAWNSAGSHTEAFF. In DNA, the CDR3 is TGTGCCTGGAATTCGGCAGGATCTCACACTGAAGCTTTCTTT.

V usage is TRBV5-1 and J usage is TRBJ2-7; possibly TRBD1 for D (5 bases). The germline gives CDR1 SGHRS, CDR2 YFSETQ. The CDR3 has 16 residues. With 4 bases removed from V and 0 bases from J, the gap between germline ends came to 17 bases. In DNA, the CDR3 is TGCGCCAGCAGCAAAGAGCAGGGTTATTACTCCTACGAGCAGTACTTC. Amino acid sequence: CASSKEQGYYSYEQYF.

There are a few counts of this clone. This chain joins TRBV6-5 and TRBJ2-7, with TRBD2 matching over 7 bases. Germline assignment: CDR1 MNHEY and CDR2 SVGAGI. The trim removed 5 bases at V and 5 bases at J, leaving 9 bases unmatched. The CDR3 totals 14 residues. Here the CDR3 DNA reads TGTGCCAGCAGTCGGGGCGGGGGTGGCGACGAGCAGTACTTC. Protein: CASSRGGGGDEQYF.

This clone was observed at least ten times. This chain uses TRBV5-6 with TRBJ2-5; TRBD2 matches at 8 bases. Looked up from germline, CDR1 is SGHDT and CDR2 is YYEEEE. The V and J ends lost 2 bases and 1 base, in that order; junction bases with no gene match: 4. The CDR3 extends over 15 amino acids. The CDR3 sequence: CASSFNSGAQETQYF. The CDR3 region has the DNA TGTGCCAGCAGCTTCAATAGCGGGGCCCAAGAGACCCAGTACTTC. The variable domain in full, with the rest retrieved from reference TRBV5-6 and TRBJ2-5, is DAGVTQSPTHLIKTRGQQVTLRCSPKSGHDTVSWYQQALGQGPQFIFQYYEEEERQRGNFPDRFSGHQFPNYSSELNVNALLLGDSALYLCASSFNSGAQETQYFGPGTRLLVL.

V usage is TRBV2 and J usage is TRBJ1-1; D uncertain. CDR3 length: 15 amino acids. Trimming left V 11 bases short and J 3 bases short, with 22 bases between. Germline CDR1 and CDR2: SNHLY and FYNNEI. CDR3 region: CARSTGPKRDTEAFF. The CDR3 nucleotides are TGTGCCCGCTCAACCGGGCCTAAGAGGGACACTGAAGCTTTCTTT.

In its sample, this clone was seen a few times. This chain links TRBV5-6 with TRBJ2-2, with 8 bases that match TRBD2. The CDR3 runs 16 residues. Germline-derived CDR1 and CDR2 are SGHDT and YYEEEE. Trimming took 4 bases from V and 4 from J; bases not matched to a gene: 9. In DNA, the CDR3 is TGTGCCAGCAGCGAGTCCGGGACTAGGCGCACCGGGGAGCTGTTTTTT. This gives the protein CASSESGTRRTGELFF.